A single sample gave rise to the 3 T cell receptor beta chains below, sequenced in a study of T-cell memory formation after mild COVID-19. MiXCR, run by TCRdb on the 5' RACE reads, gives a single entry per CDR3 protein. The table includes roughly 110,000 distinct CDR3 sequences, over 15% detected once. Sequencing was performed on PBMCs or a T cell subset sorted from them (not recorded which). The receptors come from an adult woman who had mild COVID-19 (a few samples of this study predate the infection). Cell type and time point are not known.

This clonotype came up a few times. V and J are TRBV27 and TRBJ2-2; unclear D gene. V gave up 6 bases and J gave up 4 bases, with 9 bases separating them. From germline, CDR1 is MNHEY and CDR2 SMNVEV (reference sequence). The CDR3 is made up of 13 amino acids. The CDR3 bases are TGTGCCAGCAGGCCAGGAGTCACCGGGGAGCTGTTTTTT. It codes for CASRPGVTGELFF.

The CDR3 DNA follows: TGCGCCAGCAGCCAAAATATAGGCGGCTGGGAATCAGATACGCAGTATTTT. The encoded protein is CASSQNIGGWESDTQYF. The chain links TRBV4-1 to TRBJ2-3; D unclear. V lost 2 bases and J 4 bases, leaving 19 bases between the germline ends. Germline V CDR1 and CDR2: MGHRA, YSYEKL. This CDR3 is built from 17 residues.

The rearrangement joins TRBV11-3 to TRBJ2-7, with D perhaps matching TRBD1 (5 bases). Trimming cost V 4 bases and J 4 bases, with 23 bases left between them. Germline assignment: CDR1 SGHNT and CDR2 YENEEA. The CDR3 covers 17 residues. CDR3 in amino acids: CASSSAPDSQNLYEQYV. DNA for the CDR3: TGTGCCAGCAGCTCCGCACCCGACAGTCAAAACCTTTACGAGCAGTACGTC.